The next 19 T cell receptor beta chains were all read from a single sample in a study of post-analysis software for immune sequencing data. Whole-study results and caveats: A few TRBV segments occurring more often in patients than controls included TRBV5-6, TRBV5-1 and TRBV20-1.

cDNA libraries for TCR beta contained unique molecular identifiers. TCRdb reprocessed the PCR reads via MiXCR and lists one record per CDR3 protein. The sample records about 170,000 distinct CDR3 sequences, about 29% being singletons. Antigens for these TCRs are unknown. The source material was blood. Receptor source: a girl between 5 and 17 years old with multiple sclerosis.

In this sample, this clonotype turned up once. A clone one base away is much larger, so this may be a read error. The chain uses TRBV20-1 and TRBJ2-7; 7 bases match TRBD2. The CDR3 covers 15 residues. The trim removed 0 bases at V and 0 bases at J, leaving 5 bases unmatched. Germline values: CDR1 DFQATT, CDR2 SNEGSKA (reference sequence). Written as DNA, the CDR3 is TGCAGTGCTAGAGACGCGGGAGTGAGCTCCTACGAGCAGTACTTC. This translates into CSARDAGVSSYEQYF.

This clonotype was detected a few times. This chain joins TRBV7-2 and TRBJ2-7, with D unclear. The CDR3 is 12 amino acids. Trimming took off 5 bases at V and 7 bases at J, with 12 bases between the two ends. Germline loops: CDR1 SGHTA, CDR2 FQGNSA. DNA for the CDR3: TGTGCCAGCAGCCTCGGACGAGCGGAGCAGTACTTC. Its protein product is CASSLGRAEQYF. The full variable domain, rest sourced from reference TRBV7-2 and TRBJ2-7, is GAGVSQSPSNKVTEKGKDVELRCDPISGHTALYWYRQSLGQGLEFLIYFQGNSAPDKSGLPSDRFSAERTGGSVSTLTIQRTQQEDSAVYLCASSLGRAEQYFGPGTRLTVT.

The table lists this clonotype with a few counts. The chain links TRBV5-1 to TRBJ1-4; D is perhaps TRBD1 (5 bases). Trimming pared 4 bases from V and 8 bases from J, leaving 15 bases between. The CDR3 runs 14 residues. In germline, CDR1 is SGHRS, CDR2 YFSETQ. The CDR3 loop is CASSPRTGFEKLFF. CDR3 DNA sequence: TGCGCCAGCAGCCCGCGTACAGGCTTCGAAAAACTGTTTTTT.

This clonotype was counted at least ten times. The J gene is TRBJ2-1, the V gene TRBV29-1, with no clear D. The CDR3 has 13 amino acids. The V end was cut by 5 bases, the J end by 4 bases, with 12 bases between. CDR1 and CDR2 from the germline V gene are SQVTM and ANQGSEA. The CDR3 sequence: CSVKHVTYNEQFF. The CDR3 DNA reads TGCAGCGTTAAACATGTGACTTACAATGAGCAGTTCTTC.

The rearrangement links TRBV14 to TRBJ1-2; 8 bases are a match to TRBD1. CDR3 length equals 15 residues. The J segment lost 5 bases and the V segment lost 4 bases, leaving 9 bases of the junction unmatched. The germline CDR1 and CDR2 sequences are SGHDN and FVKESK. The CDR3 sequence is CASSLQGAYGYGYTF. The CDR3 DNA reads as TGTGCCAGCAGCCTCCAGGGGGCATATGGATATGGCTACACCTTC. Complete variable domain (other parts from reference TRBV14 and TRBJ1-2): EAGVTQFPSHSVIEKGQTVTLRCDPISGHDNLYWYRRVMGKEIKFLLHFVKESKQDESGMPNNRFLAERTGGTYSTLKVQPAELEDSGVYFCASSLQGAYGYGYTFGSGTRLTVV.

This clonotype has a handful of counts. The chain links TRBV11-2 to TRBJ1-5; tentatively, D is TRBD1 (5 bases). V was cut by 5 bases and J by 7 bases, with 12 bases left in between. The germline gives CDR1 SGHAT, CDR2 FQNNGV. The CDR3 loop spans 13 amino acids. The CDR3 is CASSPMQGQPQHF. The CDR3 DNA follows: TGTGCCAGCAGCCCCATGCAGGGCCAGCCCCAGCATTTT.

This clonotype was seen repeatedly, ten times or more. CDR3 region: CATSRVKSQETQYF. In DNA form, the CDR3 reads TGTGCCACCAGCAGAGTTAAGAGCCAAGAGACCCAGTACTTC. The chain combines TRBV15 with TRBJ2-5; D gene ambiguous. This CDR3 is 14 amino acids long. CDR1 and CDR2 (germline): LNHNV, YYDKDF (reference sequence). Trimming left V 1 base short and J 1 base short, with 7 bases between.

This clonotype was observed many times. CDR3 residues: CASKRGLAGIDPYEQYF. Written as DNA, the CDR3 is TGCGCCAGCAAACGGGGACTAGCGGGAATAGACCCCTACGAGCAGTACTTC. The chain has TRBV5-1 and TRBJ2-7, with 13 bases fitting TRBD2. In germline, CDR1 is SGHRS, CDR2 YFSETQ. The CDR3 runs 17 residues. Trimming cost V 6 bases and J 2 bases; bases outside gene matches: 11.

This clonotype was recorded many times. The chain recombines TRBV18 with TRBJ2-7, with D perhaps matching TRBD1 (6 bases). There are 15 residues in the CDR3. Trimming shortened V by 3 bases and J by 2 bases, and 14 bases separated the two germline ends. The germline CDR1 and CDR2 sequences are KGHSH and LQKENI. The CDR3 DNA reads as TGTGCCAGCTCACCTCCCGGGACACCAGCCTACGAGCAGTACTTC. This translates into CASSPPGTPAYEQYF.

This clonotype has only a few counts. The V and J genes are TRBV5-6 and TRBJ2-1; the match to TRBD2 covers 8 bases. The germline V gene has CDR1 SGHDT and CDR2 YYEEEE. The V and J ends lost 1 base and 5 bases, in that order; junction bases with no gene match: 17. This CDR3 region has 19 residues. CDR3 DNA sequence: TGTGCCAGCAGCTTGTTGGGTAGCGGGGAGAAGTGGGGAGACAATGAGCAGTTCTTC. Translating gives CASSLLGSGEKWGDNEQFF.

This chain uses TRBV12-3 or TRBV12-4 with TRBJ2-2; TRBD2 aligns across 14 bases. The CDR3 contains 16 residues. The V and J ends lost 8 bases and 7 bases, in that order; junction bases with no gene match: 9. DNA for the CDR3: TGTGCCAGCGGTTGGGGACTAGCGGGGGAGAGCGGGGAGCTGTTTTTT. Translating gives CASGWGLAGESGELFF.

This clonotype occurred a few times. The chain has TRBV11-2 and TRBJ2-7, with D perhaps TRBD1 (6 bases). Germline-derived CDR1 and CDR2 are SGHAT and FQNNGV. The CDR3 is 12 amino acids. Trimming took 5 bases from V and 6 from J, leaving 11 bases between them. The CDR3 loop reads CASSPTGFEQYF. CDR3 bases: TGTGCCAGCAGCCCTACAGGGTTCGAGCAGTACTTC.

This clonotype was counted at least ten times. The chain employs TRBV27 and TRBJ2-7, with D perhaps being TRBD1 or TRBD2 (5 bases each). From germline, CDR1 is MNHEY and CDR2 SMNVEV (reference sequence). Trimming shortened V by 8 bases and J by 5 bases, and 19 bases separated the two germline ends. This CDR3 region has 14 residues. The CDR3 loop is CASPGRQNGNEQYF. Written as DNA, the CDR3 is TGTGCCAGCCCGGGGCGGCAGAATGGAAACGAGCAGTACTTC.

About this clonotype itself: A much larger clone differs from this one at a single base, so this may be a read error. The CDR3 ends on some other residue instead of the conserved phenylalanine or tryptophan, so this is likely a read error. In nucleotides, the CDR3 is TGTGCCAGCAGTCAGCTAGAGACCCAGTACCTC. Encoded protein: CASSQLETQYL. V usage is TRBV12-3 or TRBV12-4 and J usage is TRBJ2-5; D unresolved. This CDR3 has 11 amino acids. V was shortened by 5 bases and J by 4 bases, with 5 bases between the two germline ends.

As regards this clonotype: It may be a read error: a sequence one base away is much more abundant. The J gene is TRBJ2-1, the V gene TRBV28; D is perhaps TRBD2 (5 bases). V was pared by 7 bases and J by 15 bases, with 22 bases between. Germline CDR1 is MDHEN and CDR2 is SYDVKM. This CDR3 has 13 amino acids. CDR3: CASTRTRATSLFF. The CDR3 DNA reads as TGTGCCAGCACCCGGACGCGGGCTACCTCTTTGTTCTTC.

This clonotype was counted a few times. The chain uses TRBV14 and TRBJ1-6, with D unclear. From germline, CDR1 is SGHDN and CDR2 FVKESK. The germline V and J ends were trimmed by 3 bases and 5 bases, with 17 bases remaining between them. The CDR3 has 17 amino acids. CDR3 sequence (DNA): TGTGCCAGCAGCCAGCCCGTTGACGCCTGGAATAATTCACCCCTCCACTTT. Translated, it gives CASSQPVDAWNNSPLHF.

The table lists this clonotype with many counts. The chain carries TRBV20-1 and TRBJ2-1; perhaps TRBD2 as D (6 bases). The V and J ends lost 1 base and 9 bases respectively, with 22 bases between them. CDR1 is DFQATT, CDR2 SNEGSKA, per germline (reference sequence). The CDR3 loop spans 16 amino acids. DNA for the CDR3: TGCAGTGCTAGAGCCCCCCGGGGCTCTAGCGCGGCTGAGCAGTTCTTC. As protein: CSARAPRGSSAAEQFF.

This clonotype was found many times. The rearrangement joins TRBV12-3 or TRBV12-4 to TRBJ2-3; a possible D gene is TRBD1 (6 bases). Trimming removed 6 bases from V and 0 bases from J, with 16 bases in between. There are 16 residues in the CDR3. The CDR3 sequence is CASSFTPGQSTDTQYF. The CDR3 nucleotides read TGTGCCAGCAGCTTTACCCCGGGACAAAGCACAGATACGCAGTATTTT.

This clonotype was seen at least ten times. The chain links TRBV12-5 to TRBJ2-3, with 9 bases aligning to TRBD2. Per germline, CDR1 LGHNT and CDR2 FRNRAP. The length of the CDR3 is 16 residues. The J segment lost 2 bases and the V segment lost 1 base, leaving 4 bases of the junction unmatched. Here the CDR3 reads CASGLGLAENTDTQYF. The CDR3 DNA sequence: TGTGCTAGTGGTTTGGGACTAGCGGAGAACACAGATACGCAGTATTTT. Looking up the rest from reference TRBV12-5 and TRBJ2-3 gives the full variable domain: DARVTQTPRHKVTEMGQEVTMRCQPILGHNTVFWYRQTMMQGLELLAYFRNRAPLDDSGMPKDRFSAEMPDATLATLKIQPSEPRDSAVYFCASGLGLAENTDTQYFGPGTRLTVL.